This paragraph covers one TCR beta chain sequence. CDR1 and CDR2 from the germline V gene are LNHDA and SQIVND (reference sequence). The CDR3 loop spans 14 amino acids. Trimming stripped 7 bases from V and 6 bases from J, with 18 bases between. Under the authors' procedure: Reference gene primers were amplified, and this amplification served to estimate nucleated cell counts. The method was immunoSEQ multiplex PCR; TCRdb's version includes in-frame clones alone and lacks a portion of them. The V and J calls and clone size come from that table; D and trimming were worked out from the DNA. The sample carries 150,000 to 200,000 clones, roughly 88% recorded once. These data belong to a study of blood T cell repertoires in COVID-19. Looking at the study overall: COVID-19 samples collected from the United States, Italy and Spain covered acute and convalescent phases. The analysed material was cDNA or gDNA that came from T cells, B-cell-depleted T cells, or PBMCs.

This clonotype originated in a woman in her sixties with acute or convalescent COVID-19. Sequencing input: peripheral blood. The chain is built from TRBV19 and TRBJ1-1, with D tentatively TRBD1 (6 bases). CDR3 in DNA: TGTGCCAGTAATCGGATACAGGGAGGGGCTGAAGCTTTCTTT. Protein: CASNRIQGGAEAFF.